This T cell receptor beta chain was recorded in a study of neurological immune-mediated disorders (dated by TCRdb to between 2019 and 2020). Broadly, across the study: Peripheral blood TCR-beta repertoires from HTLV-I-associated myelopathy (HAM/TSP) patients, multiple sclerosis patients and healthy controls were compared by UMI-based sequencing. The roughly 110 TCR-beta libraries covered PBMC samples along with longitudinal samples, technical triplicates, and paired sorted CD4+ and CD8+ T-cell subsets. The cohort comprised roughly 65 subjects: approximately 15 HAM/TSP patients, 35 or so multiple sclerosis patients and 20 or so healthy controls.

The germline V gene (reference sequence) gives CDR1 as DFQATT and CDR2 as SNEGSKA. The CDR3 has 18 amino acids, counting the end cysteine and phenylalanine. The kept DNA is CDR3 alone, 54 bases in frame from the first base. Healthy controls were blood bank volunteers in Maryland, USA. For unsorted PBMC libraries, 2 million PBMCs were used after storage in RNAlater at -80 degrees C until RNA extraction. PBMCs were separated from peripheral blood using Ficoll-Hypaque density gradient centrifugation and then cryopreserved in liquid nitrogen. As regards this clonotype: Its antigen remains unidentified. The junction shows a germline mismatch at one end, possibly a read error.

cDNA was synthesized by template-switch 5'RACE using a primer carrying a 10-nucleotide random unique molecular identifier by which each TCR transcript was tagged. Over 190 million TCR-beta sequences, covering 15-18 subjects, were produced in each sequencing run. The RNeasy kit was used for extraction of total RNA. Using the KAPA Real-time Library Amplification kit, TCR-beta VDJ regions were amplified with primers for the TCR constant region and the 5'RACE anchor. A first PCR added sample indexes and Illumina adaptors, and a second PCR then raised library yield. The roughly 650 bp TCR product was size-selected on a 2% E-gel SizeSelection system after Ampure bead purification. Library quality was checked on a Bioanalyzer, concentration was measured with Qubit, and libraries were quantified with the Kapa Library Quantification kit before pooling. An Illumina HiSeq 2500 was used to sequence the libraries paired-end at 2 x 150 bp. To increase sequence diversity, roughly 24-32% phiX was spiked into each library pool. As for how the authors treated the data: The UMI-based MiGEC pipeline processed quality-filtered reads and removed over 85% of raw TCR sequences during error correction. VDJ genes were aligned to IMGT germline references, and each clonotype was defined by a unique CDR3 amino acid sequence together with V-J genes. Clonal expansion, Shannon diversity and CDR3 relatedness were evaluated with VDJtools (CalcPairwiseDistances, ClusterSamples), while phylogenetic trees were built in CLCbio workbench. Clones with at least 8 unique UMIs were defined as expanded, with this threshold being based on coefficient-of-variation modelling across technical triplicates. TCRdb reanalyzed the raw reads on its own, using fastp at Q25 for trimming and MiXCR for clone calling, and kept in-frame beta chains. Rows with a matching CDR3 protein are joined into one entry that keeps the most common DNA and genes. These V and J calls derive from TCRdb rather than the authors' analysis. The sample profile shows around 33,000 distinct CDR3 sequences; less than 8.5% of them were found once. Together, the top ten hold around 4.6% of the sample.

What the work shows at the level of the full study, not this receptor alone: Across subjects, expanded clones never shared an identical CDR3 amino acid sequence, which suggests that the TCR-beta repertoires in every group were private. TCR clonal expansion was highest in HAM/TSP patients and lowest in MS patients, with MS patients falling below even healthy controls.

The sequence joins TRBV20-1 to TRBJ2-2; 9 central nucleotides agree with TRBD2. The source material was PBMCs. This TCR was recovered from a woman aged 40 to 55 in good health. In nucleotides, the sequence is TGCAGTGCTAGAGCTGGCGGGGGGGCGTCTCTCTACACCGGGGAGCCGTTTTTT. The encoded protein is CSARAGGGASLYTGEPFF.